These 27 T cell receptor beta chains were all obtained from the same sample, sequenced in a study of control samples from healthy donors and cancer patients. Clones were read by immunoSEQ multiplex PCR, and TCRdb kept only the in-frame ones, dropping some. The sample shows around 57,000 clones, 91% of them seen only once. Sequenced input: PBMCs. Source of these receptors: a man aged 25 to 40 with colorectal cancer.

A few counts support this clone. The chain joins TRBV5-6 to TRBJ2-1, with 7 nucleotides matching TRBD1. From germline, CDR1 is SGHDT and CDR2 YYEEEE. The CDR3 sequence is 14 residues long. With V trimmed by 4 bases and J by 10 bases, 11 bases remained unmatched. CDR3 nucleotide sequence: TGTGCCAGCAGCCCAGACAGGGAGCCCGAGGAGCAGTTCTTC. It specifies CASSPDREPEEQFF.

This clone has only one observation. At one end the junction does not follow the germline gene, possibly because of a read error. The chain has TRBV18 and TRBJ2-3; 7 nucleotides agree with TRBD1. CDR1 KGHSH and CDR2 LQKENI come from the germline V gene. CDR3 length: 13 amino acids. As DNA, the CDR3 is TGTGCCAGCTCAGACAGGGCCACAGATACGCGGTATTTT. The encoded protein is CASSDRATDTRYF.

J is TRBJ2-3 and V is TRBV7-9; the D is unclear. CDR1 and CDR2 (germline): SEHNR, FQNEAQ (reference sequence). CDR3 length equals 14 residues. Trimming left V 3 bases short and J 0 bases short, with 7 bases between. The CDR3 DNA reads TGTGCCAGCAGCTTGGCGGTTAGCACAGATACGCAGTATTTT. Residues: CASSLAVSTDTQYF.

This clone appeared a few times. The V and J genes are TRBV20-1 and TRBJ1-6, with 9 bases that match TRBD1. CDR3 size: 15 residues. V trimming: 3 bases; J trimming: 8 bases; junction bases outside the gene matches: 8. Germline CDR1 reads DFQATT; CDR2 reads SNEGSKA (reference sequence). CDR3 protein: CSASMTRDRDSPLHF. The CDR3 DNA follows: TGCAGTGCTAGTATGACTCGGGACAGGGATTCACCCCTCCACTTT.

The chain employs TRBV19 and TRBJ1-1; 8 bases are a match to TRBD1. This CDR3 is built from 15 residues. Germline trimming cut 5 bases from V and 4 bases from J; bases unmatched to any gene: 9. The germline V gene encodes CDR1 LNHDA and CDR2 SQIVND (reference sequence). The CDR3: CASSHRTGMGTEAFF. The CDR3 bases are TGTGCCAGTAGTCACCGGACAGGGATGGGCACTGAAGCTTTCTTT. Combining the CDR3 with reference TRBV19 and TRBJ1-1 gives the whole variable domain DGGITQSPKYLFRKEGQNVTLSCEQNLNHDAMYWYRQDPGQGLRLIYYSQIVNDFQKGDIAEGYSVSREKKESFPLTVTSAQKNPTAFYLCASSHRTGMGTEAFFGQGTRLTVV.

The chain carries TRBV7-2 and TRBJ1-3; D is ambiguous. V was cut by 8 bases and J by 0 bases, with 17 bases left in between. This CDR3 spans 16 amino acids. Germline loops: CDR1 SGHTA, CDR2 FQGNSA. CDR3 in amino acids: CASSGPRFYSGNTIYF. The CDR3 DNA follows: TGTGCCAGCTCCGGTCCTAGGTTCTACTCTGGAAACACCATATATTTT.

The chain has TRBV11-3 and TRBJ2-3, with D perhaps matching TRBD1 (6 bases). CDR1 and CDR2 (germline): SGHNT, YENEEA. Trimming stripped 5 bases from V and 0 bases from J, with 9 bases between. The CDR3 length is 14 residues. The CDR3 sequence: CASSPGQSTDTQYF. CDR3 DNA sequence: TGTGCCAGCAGCCCCGGACAGAGCACAGATACGCAGTATTTT.

The DNA for the CDR3 is TGTGCCAGCAGCTCAGCGGCGGGCAGGGACACTGAAGCTTTCTTT. Amino acids: CASSSAAGRDTEAFF. The chain has TRBV11-1 and TRBJ1-1; D is possibly TRBD1 (5 bases). This CDR3 has 15 amino acids. The germline V and J ends were trimmed by 4 bases and 3 bases, with 15 bases remaining between them. The germline gives CDR1 SGHAT, CDR2 FQDESV (reference sequence).

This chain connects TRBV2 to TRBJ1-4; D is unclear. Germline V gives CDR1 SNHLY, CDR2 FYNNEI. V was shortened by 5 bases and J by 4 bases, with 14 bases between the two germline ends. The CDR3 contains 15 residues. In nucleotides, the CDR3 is TGTGCCAGCAGTCTCTTGACGGGAAATAATGAAAAACTGTTTTTT. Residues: CASSLLTGNNEKLFF.

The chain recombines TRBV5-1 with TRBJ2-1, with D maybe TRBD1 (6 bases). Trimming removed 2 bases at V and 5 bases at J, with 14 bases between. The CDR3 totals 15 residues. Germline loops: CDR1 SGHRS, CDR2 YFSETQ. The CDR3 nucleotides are TGCGCCAGCAGCTTATCAGGGGATCAGCACAATGAGCAGTTCTTC. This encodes CASSLSGDQHNEQFF.

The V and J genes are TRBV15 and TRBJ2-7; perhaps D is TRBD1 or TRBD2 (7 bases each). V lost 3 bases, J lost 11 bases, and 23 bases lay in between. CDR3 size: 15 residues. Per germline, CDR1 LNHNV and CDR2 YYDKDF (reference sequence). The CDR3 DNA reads TGTGCCACCAGCAGTTTAGGGAGGGGGCGATTGATGGAGTACGTC. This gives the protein CATSSLGRGRLMEYV.

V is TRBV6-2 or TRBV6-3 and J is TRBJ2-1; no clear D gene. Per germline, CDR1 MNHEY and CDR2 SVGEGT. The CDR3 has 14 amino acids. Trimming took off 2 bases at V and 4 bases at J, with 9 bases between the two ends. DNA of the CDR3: TGTGCCAGCAGTTACAGGCTCAGGTACAATGAGCAGTTCTTC. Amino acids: CASSYRLRYNEQFF.

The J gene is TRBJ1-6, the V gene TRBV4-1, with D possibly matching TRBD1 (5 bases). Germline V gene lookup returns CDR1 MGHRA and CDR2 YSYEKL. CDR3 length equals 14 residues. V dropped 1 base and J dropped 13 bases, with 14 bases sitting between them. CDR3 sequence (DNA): TGCGCCAGCAGCCAAGGTTTAGGGGTCGTCCCCCTCCACTTT. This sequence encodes CASSQGLGVVPLHF.

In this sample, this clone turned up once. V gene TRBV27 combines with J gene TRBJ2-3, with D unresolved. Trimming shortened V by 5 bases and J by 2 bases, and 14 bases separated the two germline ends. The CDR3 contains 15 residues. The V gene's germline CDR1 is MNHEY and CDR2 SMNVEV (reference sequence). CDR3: CASSQAASHTDTQYF. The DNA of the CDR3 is TGTGCCAGCAGTCAGGCGGCCTCTCACACAGATACGCAGTATTTT.

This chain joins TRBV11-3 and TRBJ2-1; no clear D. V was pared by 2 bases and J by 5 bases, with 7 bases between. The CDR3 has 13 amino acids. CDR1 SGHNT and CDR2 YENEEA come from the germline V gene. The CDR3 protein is CASSLLADNEQFF. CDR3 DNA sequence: TGTGCCAGCAGCTTATTGGCAGACAATGAGCAGTTCTTC.

CDR3 nucleotides: TGCAGCGGAGACAGGGGCTTGAACACTGAAGCTTTCTTT. This encodes CSGDRGLNTEAFF. This chain links TRBV29-1 with TRBJ1-1; TRBD1 agrees at 8 bases. The CDR3 consists of 13 residues. Germline CDR1 reads SQVTM; CDR2 reads ANQGSEA. V shed 7 bases, J shed 0 bases, and the junction held 4 bases outside the gene matches.

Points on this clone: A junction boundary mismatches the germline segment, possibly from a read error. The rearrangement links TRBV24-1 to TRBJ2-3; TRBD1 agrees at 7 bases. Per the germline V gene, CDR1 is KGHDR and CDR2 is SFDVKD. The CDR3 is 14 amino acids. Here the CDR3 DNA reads TGTGCCACCGGTGAGACAGGGTCCACAGATACGCAGTATTTT. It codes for CATGETGSTDTQYF.

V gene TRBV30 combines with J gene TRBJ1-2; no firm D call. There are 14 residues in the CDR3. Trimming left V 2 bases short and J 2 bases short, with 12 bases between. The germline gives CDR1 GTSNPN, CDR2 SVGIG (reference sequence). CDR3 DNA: TGTGCCTGGAGTAGTTCGAACATCAACTATGGCTACACCTTC. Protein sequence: CAWSSSNINYGYTF.

In DNA, the CDR3 is TGCGCCAGCAGCTTGGAGATAGCGGGGGGTTCGGAGACCCAGTACTTC. This codes for CASSLEIAGGSETQYF. The chain has TRBV5-1 and TRBJ2-5, with 10 positions matching TRBD2. The length of the CDR3 is 16 residues. CDR1 SGHRS and CDR2 YFSETQ come from the germline V gene. After removal of 0 bases from V and 5 bases from J, the junction contained 7 bases not matched to a gene. Full variable domain (outside the CDR3, taken from reference TRBV5-1 and TRBJ2-5): KAGVTQTPRYLIKTRGQQVTLSCSPISGHRSVSWYQQTPGQGLQFLFEYFSETQRNKGNFPGRFSGRQFSNSRSEMNVSTLELGDSALYLCASSLEIAGGSETQYFGPGTRLLVL.

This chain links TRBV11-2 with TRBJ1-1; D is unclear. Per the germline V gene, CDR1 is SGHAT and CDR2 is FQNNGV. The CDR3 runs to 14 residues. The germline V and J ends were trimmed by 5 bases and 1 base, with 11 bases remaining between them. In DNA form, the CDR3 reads TGTGCCAGCAGCCTTCCCGCTTCGAACACTGAAGCTTTCTTT. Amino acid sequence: CASSLPASNTEAFF.

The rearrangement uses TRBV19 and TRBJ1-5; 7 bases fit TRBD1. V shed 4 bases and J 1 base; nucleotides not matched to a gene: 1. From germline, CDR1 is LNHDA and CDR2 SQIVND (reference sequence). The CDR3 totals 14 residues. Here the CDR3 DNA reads TGTGCCAGTAGTACAGGGGGAAGCAATCAGCCCCAGCATTTT. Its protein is CASSTGGSNQPQHF.

The CDR3 region is CASSPETGVGGYTF. The CDR3 nucleotides are TGTGCCAGCAGCCCCGAGACAGGGGTAGGGGGCTACACCTTC. V and J are TRBV5-6 and TRBJ1-2; 8 bases map to TRBD1. CDR1 SGHDT and CDR2 YYEEEE come from the germline V gene. V dropped 4 bases and J dropped 8; count of bases not matched to a gene: 10. The CDR3 has 14 residues.

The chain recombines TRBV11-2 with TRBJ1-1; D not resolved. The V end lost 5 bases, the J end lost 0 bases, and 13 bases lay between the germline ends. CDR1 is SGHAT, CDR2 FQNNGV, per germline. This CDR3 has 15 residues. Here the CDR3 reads CASSPSWVMNTEAFF. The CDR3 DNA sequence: TGTGCCAGCAGCCCCAGCTGGGTTATGAACACTGAAGCTTTCTTT.

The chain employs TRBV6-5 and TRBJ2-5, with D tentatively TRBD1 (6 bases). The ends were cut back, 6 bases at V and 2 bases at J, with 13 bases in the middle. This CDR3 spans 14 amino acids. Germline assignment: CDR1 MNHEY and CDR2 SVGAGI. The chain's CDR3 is CASRAPGQQETQYF. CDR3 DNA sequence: TGTGCCAGCAGGGCTCCGGGACAACAAGAGACCCAGTACTTC.

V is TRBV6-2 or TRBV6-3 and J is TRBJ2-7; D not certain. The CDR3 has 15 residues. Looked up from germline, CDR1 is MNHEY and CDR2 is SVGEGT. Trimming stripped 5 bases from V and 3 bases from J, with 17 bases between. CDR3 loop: CASSPGWTVNYEQYF. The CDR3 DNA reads TGTGCCAGCAGTCCAGGTTGGACGGTAAACTACGAGCAGTACTTC.

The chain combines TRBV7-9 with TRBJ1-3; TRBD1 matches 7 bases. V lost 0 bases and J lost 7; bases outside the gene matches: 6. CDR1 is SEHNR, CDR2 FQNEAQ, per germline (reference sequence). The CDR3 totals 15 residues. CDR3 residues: CASSLALGTVNTIYF. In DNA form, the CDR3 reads TGTGCCAGCAGCTTAGCCTTGGGGACAGTCAACACCATATATTTT.

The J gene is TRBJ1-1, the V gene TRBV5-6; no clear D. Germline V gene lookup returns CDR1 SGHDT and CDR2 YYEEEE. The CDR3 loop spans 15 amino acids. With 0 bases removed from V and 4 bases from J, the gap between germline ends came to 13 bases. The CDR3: CASSLDPGLSTEAFF. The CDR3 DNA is TGTGCCAGCAGCTTGGATCCGGGTTTGAGCACTGAAGCTTTCTTT.